A selection of T cell receptor beta chains follows, all from one sample in a study of T cell repertoires in cytomegalovirus infection. TCRdb recomputed calls from the reads with MiXCR, one row per CDR3 protein. The sample has about 890,000 distinct CDR3 sequences, roughly 30% seen once. Antigens of these TCRs are unknown. The specimen comprised cultured CD8+ T cells from PBMCs, sampled from culture after CMV antigen stimulation. The source is a human donor in good health (CMV status not recorded). Some clones in this sample may be carry-over from other donors' samples. Each CDR3 is given with its conserved first and last residue. Each record gives: clone size, J gene, D gene, V gene, CDR3 protein, CDR3 DNA. The D gene is left open where the match is weak. Only some rows state a clone size, as once, few, many or a class for expanded clones.

abundance: NA
j_gene: TRBJ1-6
d_gene: TRBD1
v_gene: TRBV6-1
CDR3aa: CASSPQGAWSPLHF
CDR3nt: TGTGCCAGCAGTCCCCAGGGGGCTTGGTCACCCCTCCACTTT

abundance: NA
j_gene: TRBJ1-1
d_gene: NA
v_gene: TRBV6-2/TRBV6-3
CDR3aa: CASSYSLRMDTEAFF
CDR3nt: TGTGCCAGCAGTTACAGTCTTAGAATGGACACTGAAGCTTTCTTT

abundance: many
j_gene: TRBJ1-1
d_gene: TRBD1
v_gene: TRBV28
CDR3aa: CASSLPGQYTEAFF
CDR3nt: TGTGCCAGCAGTTTACCGGGACAGTACACTGAAGCTTTCTTT

abundance: once
j_gene: TRBJ2-3
d_gene: NA
v_gene: TRBV6-1
CDR3aa: CASSYLAGGYTDTQYF
CDR3nt: TGTGCCAGCAGTTATTTAGCCGGGGGTTACACAGATACGCAGTATTTT

abundance: NA
j_gene: TRBJ2-1
d_gene: NA
v_gene: TRBV12-3/TRBV12-4
CDR3aa: CASSLALGEDSYNEQFF
CDR3nt: TGTGCCAGCAGTTTAGCCCTAGGGGAAGACTCCTACAATGAGCAGTTCTTC

abundance: few
j_gene: TRBJ1-3
d_gene: NA
v_gene: TRBV7-9
CDR3aa: CASSSVVSSGNTIYF
CDR3nt: TGTGCCAGCAGCTCCGTTGTGAGCTCTGGAAACACCATATATTTT

abundance: few
j_gene: TRBJ2-3
d_gene: NA
v_gene: TRBV12-3/TRBV12-4
CDR3aa: CASSFMDTQYF
CDR3nt: TGTGCCAGCAGTTTCATGGATACGCAGTATTTT

abundance: NA
j_gene: TRBJ2-1
d_gene: TRBD2
v_gene: TRBV4-3
CDR3aa: CASSQDSGGYEQFF
CDR3nt: TGCGCCAGCAGCCAAGATAGCGGGGGGTACGAGCAGTTCTTC

abundance: NA
j_gene: TRBJ2-2
d_gene: NA
v_gene: TRBV25-1
CDR3aa: CASSEYLVAIASNTGELFF
CDR3nt: TGTGCCAGCAGTGAATATTTAGTAGCGATAGCCTCGAACACCGGGGAGCTGTTTTTT

abundance: many
j_gene: TRBJ2-1
d_gene: NA
v_gene: TRBV7-2
CDR3aa: CASSPQGWDEQFF
CDR3nt: TGTGCCAGCAGCCCCCAGGGTTGGGATGAGCAGTTCTTC

abundance: NA
j_gene: TRBJ2-7
d_gene: TRBD1
v_gene: TRBV10-3
CDR3aa: CAISATGDEQYF
CDR3nt: TGTGCCATCAGTGCGACAGGGGACGAGCAGTACTTC

abundance: many
j_gene: TRBJ2-1
d_gene: TRBD1
v_gene: TRBV7-6
CDR3aa: CASSLGGQGYNEQFF
CDR3nt: TGTGCCAGCAGCTTAGGGGGACAGGGCTACAATGAGCAGTTCTTC

abundance: NA
j_gene: TRBJ2-2
d_gene: TRBD2
v_gene: TRBV3-1
CDR3aa: CASTSGGTPNTGELFF
CDR3nt: TGTGCCAGCACTAGCGGGGGGACCCCAAACACCGGGGAGCTGTTTTTT

abundance: NA
j_gene: TRBJ2-1
d_gene: NA
v_gene: TRBV28
CDR3aa: CASSFPGGLLYNEQFF
CDR3nt: TGTGCCAGCAGTTTCCCCGGGGGGCTACTTTACAATGAGCAGTTCTTC

abundance: NA
j_gene: TRBJ2-3
d_gene: TRBD2
v_gene: TRBV11-3
CDR3aa: CASSLGGGSRDTQYF
CDR3nt: TGTGCCAGCAGCTTAGGCGGGGGGTCGAGAGATACGCAGTATTTT

abundance: once
j_gene: TRBJ2-6
d_gene: TRBD1
v_gene: TRBV2
CDR3aa: CASSDYRGPERGHSGANVLTF
CDR3nt: TGTGCCAGCAGTGATTACAGGGGACCGGAGAGGGGGCACTCTGGGGCCAACGTCCTGACTTTC

abundance: NA
j_gene: TRBJ1-2
d_gene: TRBD1
v_gene: TRBV6-5
CDR3aa: CASSYRDRGNYGYTF
CDR3nt: TGTGCCAGCAGTTATCGGGACAGGGGAAACTATGGCTACACCTTC

abundance: NA
j_gene: TRBJ2-2
d_gene: NA
v_gene: TRBV7-8
CDR3aa: CASSLGYGTTGELFF
CDR3nt: TGTGCCAGCAGCTTAGGGTATGGGACCACCGGGGAGCTGTTTTTT

abundance: NA
j_gene: TRBJ1-1
d_gene: NA
v_gene: TRBV10-3
CDR3aa: CAISESPGRGTEAFF
CDR3nt: TGTGCCATCAGTGAGTCCCCGGGAAGGGGCACTGAAGCTTTCTTT

abundance: NA
j_gene: TRBJ2-1
d_gene: TRBD2
v_gene: TRBV24-1
CDR3aa: CATSDRPSGGYNEQFF
CDR3nt: TGTGCCACCAGTGACCGCCCTAGCGGGGGTTACAATGAGCAGTTCTTC

abundance: NA
j_gene: TRBJ2-5
d_gene: NA
v_gene: TRBV28
CDR3aa: CASSPPEYQETQYF
CDR3nt: TGTGCCAGCAGTCCCCCAGAGTACCAAGAGACCCAGTACTTC

abundance: NA
j_gene: TRBJ2-1
d_gene: NA
v_gene: TRBV12-5
CDR3aa: CVSGLVYRRGRHSYNEQFF
CDR3nt: TGTGTTAGTGGTTTGGTATATCGGCGGGGGCGCCACTCCTACAATGAGCAGTTCTTC

abundance: NA
j_gene: TRBJ1-4
d_gene: TRBD1
v_gene: TRBV20-1
CDR3aa: CSARVLDRGGEKLFF
CDR3nt: TGCAGTGCTAGAGTCCTGGACAGGGGGGGTGAAAAACTGTTTTTT

abundance: NA
j_gene: TRBJ1-1
d_gene: NA
v_gene: TRBV7-8
CDR3aa: CASRPGGAGTDAFF
CDR3nt: TGTGCCAGCAGACCGGGGGGGGCAGGCACTGACGCTTTCTTT

abundance: few
j_gene: TRBJ1-1
d_gene: NA
v_gene: TRBV7-9
CDR3aa: CASTEGLIGSEAFF
CDR3nt: TGTGCCAGCACTGAGGGACTCATTGGGTCGGAAGCTTTCTTT

abundance: NA
j_gene: TRBJ2-4
d_gene: NA
v_gene: TRBV27
CDR3aa: CASSRGHVQYF
CDR3nt: TGTGCCAGCAGTCGCGGACACGTTCAGTACTTC

abundance: few
j_gene: TRBJ2-5
d_gene: TRBD1
v_gene: TRBV5-4
CDR3aa: CASSLGDRGGYQETQYF
CDR3nt: TGTGCCAGCAGCTTGGGGGACAGGGGGGGGTACCAAGAGACCCAGTACTTC

abundance: few
j_gene: TRBJ1-1
d_gene: NA
v_gene: TRBV4-1
CDR3aa: CASSQVARVNTEAFF
CDR3nt: TGCGCCAGCAGCCAAGTCGCCAGGGTGAACACTGAAGCTTTCTTT

abundance: NA
j_gene: TRBJ2-2
d_gene: TRBD1
v_gene: TRBV11-2
CDR3aa: CASSLAGSGTGWLPNTGELFF
CDR3nt: TGTGCCAGCAGCTTAGCAGGAAGCGGGACAGGGTGGCTTCCGAACACCGGGGAGCTGTTTTTT

abundance: NA
j_gene: TRBJ1-1
d_gene: NA
v_gene: TRBV7-9
CDR3aa: CASSYTDNNTEAFF
CDR3nt: TGTGCCAGCAGCTATACAGATAACAACACTGAAGCTTTCTTT

abundance: few
j_gene: TRBJ1-1
d_gene: NA
v_gene: TRBV6-5
CDR3aa: CASRMKDTEAFF
CDR3nt: TGTGCCAGCAGAATGAAGGACACTGAAGCTTTCTTT

abundance: NA
j_gene: TRBJ1-2
d_gene: NA
v_gene: TRBV4-1
CDR3aa: CASSPDRATSYGYTF
CDR3nt: TGCGCCAGCAGCCCAGATCGGGCTACGTCCTATGGCTACACCTTC

abundance: NA
j_gene: TRBJ2-7
d_gene: NA
v_gene: TRBV13
CDR3aa: CASSKDRYEQYF
CDR3nt: TGTGCCAGCAGCAAAGACAGGTACGAGCAGTACTTC

abundance: NA
j_gene: TRBJ1-2
d_gene: TRBD1
v_gene: TRBV27
CDR3aa: CASSSTGVSGYTF
CDR3nt: TGTGCCAGCAGTTCCACAGGGGTCTCCGGCTACACCTTC

abundance: few
j_gene: TRBJ2-1
d_gene: NA
v_gene: TRBV5-1
CDR3aa: CASSLEAGWGEQFF
CDR3nt: TGCGCCAGCAGCTTGGAGGCAGGGTGGGGTGAGCAGTTCTTC

abundance: NA
j_gene: TRBJ2-7
d_gene: TRBD1
v_gene: TRBV19
CDR3aa: CASRKDRGRGEQYF
CDR3nt: TGTGCCAGTAGAAAGGACAGGGGGCGCGGCGAGCAGTACTTC

abundance: few
j_gene: TRBJ1-2
d_gene: NA
v_gene: TRBV7-9
CDR3aa: CASSDPRAGAPYGYTF
CDR3nt: TGTGCCAGCAGCGACCCTCGGGCAGGGGCCCCCTATGGCTACACCTTC

abundance: few
j_gene: TRBJ2-2
d_gene: TRBD2
v_gene: TRBV19
CDR3aa: CASQEYKRGPGELFF
CDR3nt: TGTGCCAGCCAGGAGTATAAGCGGGGGCCCGGGGAGCTGTTTTTT

abundance: NA
j_gene: TRBJ1-2
d_gene: NA
v_gene: TRBV19
CDR3aa: CASSPPGAPYGYTF
CDR3nt: TGTGCCAGTAGTCCTCCAGGGGCACCTTATGGCTACACCTTC

abundance: NA
j_gene: TRBJ2-5
d_gene: NA
v_gene: TRBV28
CDR3aa: CASRQGKTQYF
CDR3nt: TGTGCCAGCAGGCAGGGGAAGACCCAGTACTTC

abundance: NA
j_gene: TRBJ2-7
d_gene: NA
v_gene: TRBV27
CDR3aa: CASSLSSNPYEQYF
CDR3nt: TGTGCCAGCAGTTTATCGAGCAACCCCTACGAGCAGTACTTC

abundance: NA
j_gene: TRBJ2-2
d_gene: NA
v_gene: TRBV4-3
CDR3aa: CASSLGSRRVTGELFF
CDR3nt: TGCGCCAGCAGCCTAGGGTCAAGGAGGGTCACCGGGGAGCTGTTTTTT

abundance: NA
j_gene: TRBJ2-1
d_gene: TRBD2
v_gene: TRBV7-2
CDR3aa: CASSLKSPGGLGNEQFF
CDR3nt: TGTGCCAGCAGTTTAAAAAGTCCGGGGGGGCTAGGGAATGAGCAGTTCTTC

abundance: few
j_gene: TRBJ2-7
d_gene: TRBD2
v_gene: TRBV4-2
CDR3aa: CASSQVQLAANYEQYF
CDR3nt: TGTGCCAGCAGCCAAGTCCAGCTAGCGGCAAACTACGAGCAGTACTTC

abundance: few
j_gene: TRBJ1-3
d_gene: TRBD1
v_gene: TRBV7-6
CDR3aa: CASSREPGQGSGNTIYF
CDR3nt: TGTGCCAGCAGTCGCGAGCCGGGACAGGGCTCTGGAAACACCATATATTTT